The entry that follows covers one T cell receptor (beta chain) sequence. This clonotype was counted only a few times. Its antigen is not yet known. The record has no base qualities; no much larger clone is one base away. This sample was taken from a study of T cells after yellow fever vaccination (dated by TCRdb to between 2019 and 2020). Context from the whole study: The SMART-Seq v4 Ultra Low Input RNA kit was used to prepare libraries from fractions with low cell numbers. The cohort comprised two healthy male donors, one aged 18 to 30 and one aged 30 to 40 years. Blood samples were taken at several timepoints before and after primary and secondary immunization, and bulk PBMC replicates and cell subsets were isolated. To follow T-cell clones before and after primary and booster YFV17D yellow fever vaccination, bulk TCR alpha and beta repertoires were sequenced over time. Overall results and qualifications from the work: A small share of clonotypes occurred in both CD4 and CD8 compartments, likely arising from convergent recombination. FACS-sorted repertoires could contain abundant contaminating clonotypes from the bulk population, so computational filtering was required. Because only two donors were included in the study, the extent to which the findings can be generalized is limited. After the booster, most clones that had expanded after primary vaccination were detected again (around 95% of CD4 and more than 80% of CD8), suggesting broad maintenance of memory. The secondary T-cell response was found to be weaker but faster than the primary response, with a peak reached on day 5 rather than on day 15.

CDR1 and CDR2 are read off the germline V gene (reference sequence) as LGHDT and YNNKEL. Relative to germline, V is missing 5 bases and J is missing 9 bases, with 10 bases of the junction outside any gene match. The cysteine opens and the phenylalanine closes a CDR3 of 14 amino acids. Kept here is only the CDR3 DNA, which spans 42 bases and is read in frame from base 1. TCR cDNA was made using 5'RACE template switching, a step that added a universal primer site and unique molecular identifiers. Priming for cDNA synthesis came from both the TCR alpha and TCR beta constant segments. Library amplification involved two PCR steps, and the second step added sample barcodes and sequencing adapters. Sequencing of libraries was performed on Illumina HiSeq 2500 (2x100 bp) or NovaSeq (2x150 bp). The authors' analysis ran thus. Demultiplexing of reads and collapsing into UMI consensus sequences were performed with MIGEC, and V(D)J alignment was carried out with MiXCR. Vaccine-responding clonotypes were identified with edgeR using replicate PBMC samples, with FDR below 0.01 and a log2 fold change above 5 up to day 15 being required. Each bulk clonotype was labeled CD4 or CD8 based on which sequenced repertoire, CD4 or CD8, contained the clonotype at higher abundance. TCRdb took the public reads, trimmed them with fastp at Q25, ran MiXCR for clone calling and kept in-frame beta chains. CDR3 protein sequences are deduplicated, and each keeps its most common genes and DNA. Here the V and J calls rest on TCRdb's processing, not on the authors' analysis. Across this sample there are around 400,000 distinct CDR3 sequences, with around 10% seen only once. The ten biggest clones cover less than 20% of the sample.

The treatment or condition label of this sample denotes: live attenuated yellow fever vaccine strain. At each blood-draw timepoint, two biological replicates of bulk PBMCs were obtained. A standard Ficoll-Paque protocol was used to isolate PBMCs from peripheral blood. TriZol was used to extract RNA from bulk PBMCs, from CD4 and CD8 fractions, and from dextramer-positive and dextramer-negative fractions. Recombination connected TRBV3-1 to TRBJ2-4; a stretch of 7 junction bases matches TRBD2. The material sequenced was PBMCs, taken on the day of the first yellow fever vaccination. This clonotype originated in a man between 18 and 29 years old who received the YFV17D yellow fever vaccine. Here is the DNA: TGTGCCAGCAGCGCATGGGACGGGAGGCGCATTCAGTACTTC. Translated, this gives CASSAWDGRRIQYF.